The next 23 T cell receptor beta chains were all read from a single sample in a study of control samples from healthy donors and cancer patients. Clones were sequenced by immunoSEQ multiplex PCR, and TCRdb holds only the in-frame ones, with some missing. The data contain roughly 120,000 clones, 70% to 90% of them singletons. Sequencing input: blood. These receptors all stem from a man aged 40-49 years in good health.

This chain joins TRBV11-3 and TRBJ1-6; D not certain. The germline V and J ends were trimmed by 0 bases and 0 bases, with 6 bases remaining between them. Looked up from germline, CDR1 is SGHNT and CDR2 is YENEEA. The length of the CDR3 is 16 residues. CDR3 bases: TGTGCCAGCAGCTTAGACTGGAGCTCCTATAATTCACCCCTCCACTTT. Encoded protein: CASSLDWSSYNSPLHF. The full variable domain, its missing parts supplied by reference TRBV11-3 and TRBJ1-6, is EAGVVQSPRYKIIEKKQPVAFWCNPISGHNTLYWYLQNLGQGPELLIRYENEEAVDDSQLPKDRFSAERLKGVDSTLKIQPAELGDSAVYLCASSLDWSSYNSPLHFGNGTRLTVT.

The rearrangement uses TRBV24-1 and TRBJ1-5; 8 positions match TRBD1. The CDR3 is 16 residues long. CDR1 is KGHDR, CDR2 SFDVKD, per germline. V trimming: 6 bases; J trimming: 3 bases; junction bases outside the gene matches: 9. CDR3 bases: TGTGCCACCAGTACCGGACAGGGCAGGTCCAATCAGCCCCAGCATTTT. It encodes CATSTGQGRSNQPQHF.

V is TRBV7-9 and J is TRBJ1-5, with D perhaps matching TRBD1 (6 bases). Trimming left V 4 bases short and J 1 base short, with 11 bases between. CDR3 size: 15 residues. In germline, CDR1 is SEHNR, CDR2 FQNEAQ (reference sequence). The CDR3 loop is CASSSQGPSNQPQHF. CDR3 coding DNA: TGTGCCAGCAGCTCCCAGGGGCCAAGCAATCAGCCCCAGCATTTT.

The V and J genes are TRBV2 and TRBJ1-2, with 8 nucleotides matching TRBD1. The CDR3 runs 14 residues. The V and J ends lost 3 bases and 5 bases, in that order; junction bases with no gene match: 5. The germline CDR1 and CDR2 sequences are SNHLY and FYNNEI. CDR3 in DNA: TGTGCCAGCAGTGATAAGGGACAGGAGTATGGCTACACCTTC. Amino acid sequence: CASSDKGQEYGYTF.

This CDR3 is CASSTLRGYEQYF. The DNA of the CDR3 is TGTGCCAGTAGTACCCTGAGAGGGTACGAGCAGTACTTC. The chain is built from TRBV19 and TRBJ2-7; perhaps TRBD2 as D (5 bases). Between the trimmed V and J ends, which lost 4 bases and 4 bases, there was a span of 11 bases. Germline V gives CDR1 LNHDA, CDR2 SQIVND (reference sequence). This CDR3 has 13 amino acids. Full variable domain (rest looked up from reference TRBV19 and TRBJ2-7): DGGITQSPKYLFRKEGQNVTLSCEQNLNHDAMYWYRQDPGQGLRLIYYSQIVNDFQKGDIAEGYSVSREKKESFPLTVTSAQKNPTAFYLCASSTLRGYEQYFGPGTRLTVT.

The chain uses TRBV20-1 and TRBJ2-1; 8 bases are a match to TRBD1. The CDR3 extends over 15 amino acids. Looked up from germline, CDR1 is DFQATT and CDR2 is SNEGSKA (reference sequence). With 3 bases clipped from V and 3 bases from J, the junction kept 7 bases outside the gene matches. The CDR3 DNA is TGCAGTGCTAGTGTCGGGACAGGTGACTACAATGAGCAGTTCTTC. Translated: CSASVGTGDYNEQFF.

The chain employs TRBV30 and TRBJ1-2; D may be TRBD1 (6 bases). V lost 2 bases and J 7 bases, leaving 14 bases between the germline ends. CDR1 and CDR2 from the germline V gene are GTSNPN and SVGIG (reference sequence). The CDR3 is made up of 13 amino acids. The CDR3 sequence: CAWSTGLEPGYTF. The CDR3 coding sequence is TGTGCCTGGAGTACAGGGTTGGAGCCTGGCTACACCTTC. Full variable domain (remainder filled in from reference TRBV30 and TRBJ1-2): SQTIHQWPATLVQPVGSPLSLECTVEGTSNPNLYWYRQAAGRGLQLLFYSVGIGQISSEVPQNLSASRPQDRQFILSSKKLLLSDSGFYLCAWSTGLEPGYTFGSGTRLTVV.

The chain uses TRBV4-2 and TRBJ2-7; TRBD2 aligns across 10 bases. Germline CDR1 is LGHNA and CDR2 is YNFKEQ. The CDR3 totals 16 residues. V lost 0 bases to trimming and J lost 2 bases; unmatched junction nucleotides: 4. CDR3 amino acids: CASSQDASGGTYEQYF. CDR3 in DNA: TGTGCCAGCAGCCAAGATGCTAGCGGGGGAACCTACGAGCAGTACTTC.

The chain has TRBV7-3 and TRBJ1-1; unclear D gene. Trimming took off 5 bases at V and 3 bases at J, with 10 bases between the two ends. Looked up from germline, CDR1 is SGHTA and CDR2 is FQGTGA. This CDR3 has 13 residues. This CDR3 is CASSVRRDTEAFF. In DNA form, the CDR3 reads TGTGCCAGCAGCGTCCGGAGGGACACTGAAGCTTTCTTT.

This sequence joins TRBV18 and TRBJ1-5, with a tentative D call TRBD1 (6 bases). CDR3 length equals 13 residues. Germline V CDR1 and CDR2: KGHSH, LQKENI. V was pared by 2 bases and J by 5 bases, with 7 bases between. The CDR3 region is CASSPAGDQPQHF. DNA for the CDR3: TGTGCCAGCTCACCAGCAGGGGATCAGCCCCAGCATTTT.

This clone has a handful of counts. One end of the junction fails to match germline, which may point to a read error. V usage is TRBV30 and J usage is TRBJ2-7; D is possibly TRBD1 (6 bases). The CDR3 length is 13 residues. CDR1 and CDR2 (germline): GTSNPN, SVGIG (reference sequence). Here the CDR3 reads CAWSTGWRLEEHF. In nucleotides, the CDR3 is TGTGCCTGGAGTACAGGGTGGAGGCTGGAGGAGCACTTC.

The chain is built from TRBV18 and TRBJ2-7; TRBD2 is a possible D gene (6 bases). Germline V gene sequence: CDR1 KGHSH, CDR2 LQKENI. Between the trimmed V and J ends, which lost 0 bases and 1 base, there was a span of 10 bases. CDR3 length equals 15 residues. CDR3 coding DNA: TGTGCCAGCTCACCACCGAGCGGGTTTTCCTACGAGCAGTACTTC. The encoded protein is CASSPPSGFSYEQYF.

The gene calls are TRBV5-8 and TRBJ2-5; 9 nucleotides line up with TRBD1. This CDR3 contains 13 residues. V shed 6 bases and J 5 bases; nucleotides not matched to a gene: 5. Germline CDR1 reads SGHTS; CDR2 reads YDEGEE. The DNA of the CDR3 is TGTGCCAGCATCTACAGGGGGCGGGAGACCCAGTACTTC. This encodes CASIYRGRETQYF.

V usage is TRBV6-5 and J usage is TRBJ2-1; D is tentatively TRBD1 or TRBD2 (6 bases each). The germline V and J ends were trimmed by 2 bases and 5 bases, with 10 bases remaining between them. The germline gives CDR1 MNHEY, CDR2 SVGAGI. The CDR3 consists of 14 residues. The CDR3 bases are TGTGCCAGCAGTTACGACAGGAGGGACAATGAGCAGTTCTTC. Its translation: CASSYDRRDNEQFF.

V is TRBV29-1 and J is TRBJ1-1; no definite D call. V lost 7 bases and J 1 base, leaving 13 bases between the germline ends. The CDR3 extends over 13 amino acids. Germline CDR1 is SQVTM and CDR2 is ANQGSEA. CDR3 DNA sequence: TGCAGCGCCCATGGCAGTCCGAACACTGAAGCTTTCTTT. Protein sequence: CSAHGSPNTEAFF.

The chain recombines TRBV30 with TRBJ1-2; 7 bases align to TRBD1. Germline CDR1 GTSNPN, CDR2 SVGIG (reference sequence). V lost 6 bases and J lost 3; bases outside the gene matches: 10. This CDR3 is built from 14 residues. CDR3 sequence: CACSLRGQDYGYTF. CDR3 coding DNA: TGTGCCTGCTCACTCCGAGGACAGGACTATGGCTACACCTTC.

There are a few counts of this clone. The rearrangement links TRBV7-2 to TRBJ2-7, with D possibly being TRBD1 (6 bases). The CDR3 extends over 15 amino acids. The germline V gene has CDR1 SGHTA and CDR2 FQGNSA. The V end was cut by 1 base, the J end by 3 bases, with 13 bases between. As DNA, the CDR3 is TGTGCCAGCAGCTTAGGTAGAAGGGGGAACTACGAGCAGTACTTC. This encodes CASSLGRRGNYEQYF. Based on the CDR3 plus reference TRBV7-2 and TRBJ2-7, the full variable domain is GAGVSQSPSNKVTEKGKDVELRCDPISGHTALYWYRQSLGQGLEFLIYFQGNSAPDKSGLPSDRFSAERTGGSVSTLTIQRTQQEDSAVYLCASSLGRRGNYEQYFGPGTRLTVT.

This chain uses TRBV4-1 with TRBJ1-5, with D uncertain. Germline values: CDR1 MGHRA, CDR2 YSYEKL. This CDR3 comprises 16 residues. With 0 bases removed from V and 0 bases from J, the gap between germline ends came to 9 bases. The CDR3 DNA is TGCGCCAGCAGCCAAGACAGCCACGATAGCAATCAGCCCCAGCATTTT. This translates into CASSQDSHDSNQPQHF.

This rearrangement joins TRBV13 to TRBJ2-3; no clear D. The germline V gene encodes CDR1 PRHDT and CDR2 FYEKMQ (reference sequence). V was clipped by 5 bases and J by 8 bases, with 11 bases between them. This CDR3 has 12 residues. The CDR3 protein is CASSALVGTQYF. CDR3 DNA sequence: TGTGCCAGCAGCGCCCTGGTGGGTACGCAGTATTTT.

This chain connects TRBV2 to TRBJ2-7; 10 positions match TRBD1. The V gene end was trimmed by 7 bases and the J gene end by 6 bases; junction bases not matched to a gene: 15. Germline-derived CDR1 and CDR2 are SNHLY and FYNNEI. CDR3 length equals 16 residues. CDR3 sequence: CASMLSPGQGIREQYF. The CDR3 DNA reads TGTGCCAGCATGTTATCCCCGGGACAGGGGATTCGCGAGCAGTACTTC.

The J gene is TRBJ2-3, the V gene TRBV6-5, with D perhaps given as TRBD1 or TRBD2 (5 bases each). Per germline, CDR1 MNHEY and CDR2 SVGAGI. The CDR3 loop spans 15 amino acids. Trimming pared 6 bases from V and 2 bases from J, leaving 15 bases between. In DNA, the CDR3 is TGTGCCAGCAGCCCCCGGGACCCCTACACAGATACGCAGTATTTT. It is translated as CASSPRDPYTDTQYF.

The rearrangement links TRBV18 to TRBJ1-4, with D uncertain. V gave up 1 base and J gave up 3 bases, with 9 bases separating them. The CDR3 extends over 15 amino acids. Germline V gene data show CDR1 as KGHSH and CDR2 as LQKENI. DNA for the CDR3: TGTGCCAGCTCACCACACCCCCGGGCTAATGAAAAACTGTTTTTT. This gives the protein CASSPHPRANEKLFF.

The rearrangement uses TRBV20-1 and TRBJ2-1; D perhaps matches TRBD2 (5 bases). The V gene's germline CDR1 is DFQATT and CDR2 SNEGSKA (reference sequence). Between the trimmed V and J ends, which lost 3 bases and 0 bases, there was a span of 12 bases. This CDR3 is built from 15 residues. CDR3 loop: CSASSAEYSYNEQFF. CDR3 DNA: TGCAGTGCTAGTTCAGCGGAGTACTCCTACAATGAGCAGTTCTTC.